This T cell receptor (beta chain) was sequenced in a study of T cell repertoires in cytomegalovirus infection. About the research overall: Matching HLA type, along with CMV infection, was indicated by public TCR beta signatures. Study-level findings and limits: Across the ex vivo response, the dominant clonotypes were HLA-C-restricted CMV-specific TCR beta clonotypes. Summed frequency of shared TCR beta families picked out CMV carriers who also had the relevant HLA.

This clonotype has only a few counts. Its cognate antigen is unknown. Germline assignment: CDR1 LNHNV and CDR2 YYDKDF (reference sequence). The CDR3 runs to 14 residues. V was clipped by 1 base and J by 5 bases, with 11 bases between them. TCRdb re-called the reads with MiXCR, one entry per CDR3 protein. This table has 90,000 to 120,000 distinct CDR3 sequences, about 25% appearing once. The receptor was isolated from a human donor in good health (CMV status not recorded). Some clones in this sample may be carry-over from other donors' samples. V usage is TRBV15 and J usage is TRBJ2-5; TRBD2 is a possible D gene (7 bases). Sample: CD8+ T cells from PBMCs. The CDR3 coding sequence is TGTGCCACCAGCAGAGCCCGGGGGGCCGAGACCCAGTACTTC. Its translation is CATSRARGAETQYF. The full variable domain, rest sourced from reference TRBV15 and TRBJ2-5, is DAMVIQNPRYQVTQFGKPVTLSCSQTLNHNVMYWYQQKSSQAPKLLFHYYDKDFNNEADTPDNFQSRRPNTSFCFLDIRSPGLGDTAMYLCATSRARGAETQYFGPGTRLLVL.